Presented here are 17 T cell receptor beta chains from one specimen sequenced in a study of read filtering for tumor transcriptome and immune sequencing. From about 400 ng of RNA, a library with molecular barcoded alpha/delta and beta/gamma adaptors was made. TCRdb recomputed calls from the reads with MiXCR, one row per CDR3 protein. This table holds roughly 59,000 distinct CDR3 sequences, roughly 19% found once. The specimen sequenced was a population of CD138-negative cells sorted from bone marrow. These receptors all come from a donor over 35 with multiple myeloma.

This clonotype showed up many times. The genes are TRBV29-1 and TRBJ2-7; 10 bases match TRBD1. This CDR3 is built from 12 residues. Germline lookup yields CDR1 SQVTM and CDR2 ANQGSEA. The junction had 4 bases not matched to a gene; V was cut back by 7 bases and J by 4 bases. The CDR3 loop reads CSGLGQGYEQYF. The DNA of the CDR3 is TGCAGCGGACTGGGACAGGGGTACGAGCAGTACTTC.

This clonotype was picked up many times. The chain carries TRBV10-3 and TRBJ2-5; no definite D call. From germline, CDR1 is ENHRY and CDR2 SYGVKD. V was shortened by 4 bases and J by 2 bases, with 11 bases between the two germline ends. CDR3 length equals 14 residues. Written as DNA, the CDR3 is TGTGCCATCAGTGGTTCTTTGGAGCAAGAGACCCAGTACTTC. Protein sequence: CAISGSLEQETQYF.

In its sample, this clonotype was seen many times. The V call is TRBV20-1, the J call TRBJ2-3; TRBD2 is a possible D gene (6 bases). CDR3 size: 14 residues. The V gene's germline CDR1 is DFQATT and CDR2 SNEGSKA (reference sequence). Trimming removed 5 bases from V and 3 bases from J, with 15 bases in between. The CDR3 loop is CSAAGGGITDTQYF. The DNA of the CDR3 is TGCAGTGCTGCAGGTGGGGGGATAACAGATACGCAGTATTTT.

This clonotype was observed at least ten times. V is TRBV20-1 and J is TRBJ2-5; the D is unclear. Germline assignment: CDR1 DFQATT and CDR2 SNEGSKA (reference sequence). The V end lost 4 bases, the J end lost 2 bases, and 5 bases lay between the germline ends. The CDR3 sequence is 11 residues long. CDR3 sequence reads: CSANGQETQYF. The CDR3 bases are TGCAGTGCTAACGGTCAAGAGACCCAGTACTTC.

This clonotype was detected ten times or more. The chain is built from TRBV5-1 and TRBJ2-1; 11 bases map to TRBD2. Germline assignment: CDR1 SGHRS and CDR2 YFSETQ. The ends lost 2 bases at V and 5 bases at J; junction bases unmatched: 6. The length of the CDR3 is 16 residues. CDR3 sequence: CASSLLAGARDNEQFF. The CDR3 DNA reads as TGCGCCAGCAGCTTACTAGCGGGAGCTAGGGACAATGAGCAGTTCTTC.

The rearrangement uses TRBV12-3 or TRBV12-4 and TRBJ2-7; D possibly corresponds to TRBD2 (6 bases). The CDR3 is 15 residues long. Trimming cost V 4 bases and J 2 bases, with 15 bases left between them. The CDR3 sequence: CASSYSGVSPYEQYF. For the CDR3, the DNA is TGTGCCAGCAGTTATAGCGGAGTAAGCCCCTACGAGCAGTACTTC.

Concerning this clonotype: This may be a read error: a much more frequent sequence differs by one nucleotide. The V call is TRBV7-2, the J call TRBJ2-1; D is unresolved. V was trimmed by 5 bases and J by 6 bases, leaving 14 bases between them. The CDR3 sequence is 14 residues long. From germline, CDR1 is SGHTA and CDR2 FQGNSA. The CDR3 nucleotides are TGTGCCAGCAGCAAAGTCCCTGGCGCCAATGAGCAGTTCTTC. Its translation is CASSKVPGANEQFF. Supplemented by reference TRBV7-2 and TRBJ2-1, the full variable domain reads GAGVSQSPSNKVTEKGKDVELRCDPISGHTALYWYRQSLGQGLEFLIYFQGNSAPDKSGLPSDRFSAERTGGSVSTLTIQRTQQEDSAVYLCASSKVPGANEQFFGPGTRLTVL.

This clonotype appeared many times. V and J are TRBV10-3 and TRBJ1-1, with D tentatively TRBD1 (5 bases). This CDR3 region has 13 residues. The germline V and J ends were trimmed by 2 bases and 10 bases, with 14 bases remaining between them. Looked up from germline, CDR1 is ENHRY and CDR2 is SYGVKD. The CDR3 region is CAISEGLTDRAFF. The CDR3 DNA reads TGTGCCATCAGTGAGGGGTTGACCGACAGAGCTTTCTTT.

This clonotype was detected ten times or more. V gene TRBV5-1 combines with J gene TRBJ2-2; D call uncertain. Germline V lookup: CDR1 SGHRS, CDR2 YFSETQ. Trimming removed 0 bases from V and 9 bases from J, with 3 bases in between. CDR3 length: 11 amino acids. The chain's CDR3 is CASSLDRELFF. The CDR3 nucleotides are TGCGCCAGCAGCTTGGACCGGGAGCTGTTTTTT.

This clonotype was seen many times. V gene TRBV5-1 combines with J gene TRBJ2-7, with 10 nucleotides matching TRBD1. Per the germline V gene, CDR1 is SGHRS and CDR2 is YFSETQ. V shed 1 base, J shed 7 bases, and the junction held 5 bases outside the gene matches. This CDR3 is 14 amino acids long. The CDR3 loop reads CASSLRDRGGEQYF. CDR3 DNA sequence: TGCGCCAGCAGCTTGCGGGACAGGGGAGGGGAGCAGTACTTC. Complete variable domain (other parts from reference TRBV5-1 and TRBJ2-7): KAGVTQTPRYLIKTRGQQVTLSCSPISGHRSVSWYQQTPGQGLQFLFEYFSETQRNKGNFPGRFSGRQFSNSRSEMNVSTLELGDSALYLCASSLRDRGGEQYFGPGTRLTVT.

Note on this clonotype: This may stem from a read error, because a much larger clone lies one nucleotide away. The chain couples TRBV11-3 to TRBJ2-1, with D tentatively TRBD2 (7 bases). The CDR3 totals 18 residues. The germline V gene encodes CDR1 SGHNT and CDR2 YENEEA. CDR3 loop: CASSLGGGGAFSHNEQFF. As DNA, the CDR3 is TGTGCCAGCAGCTTAGGGGGGGGGGGGGCCTTCTCCCACAATGAGCAGTTCTTC.

Many counts were recorded for this clonotype. The chain uses TRBV20-1 and TRBJ1-5; no reliable D call. V was clipped by 5 bases and J by 2 bases, with 13 bases between them. CDR1 and CDR2 (germline): DFQATT, SNEGSKA (reference sequence). CDR3 size: 14 residues. CDR3 sequence (DNA): TGCAGTGCTGAGCGGGGAGGAGGCAATCAGCCCCAGCATTTT. Translated: CSAERGGGNQPQHF.

Worth noting for this clonotype: A much larger clone lies a single base off, so this may be a read error. V is TRBV5-1 and J is TRBJ2-5, with D unclear. This CDR3 is built from 13 residues. CDR1 and CDR2 (germline): SGHRS, YFSETQ. V was trimmed by 6 bases and J by 1 base, leaving 10 bases between them. CDR3 coding DNA: TGCGCCAGCATCACCCAGCCCCAAGAGACCCAGTACTTC. Encoded protein: CASITQPQETQYF.

V and J are TRBV20-1 and TRBJ1-4; 7 nucleotides agree with TRBD1. The CDR3 covers 13 residues. Trimming took 3 bases from V and 4 from J; bases not matched to a gene: 2. Germline-derived CDR1 and CDR2 are DFQATT and SNEGSKA (reference sequence). The CDR3 is CSARYRGNEKLFF. The CDR3 bases are TGCAGTGCTAGGTACAGGGGTAATGAAAAACTGTTTTTT.

The CDR3 bases are TGTGCCAGCTCACCGCGATCCCAAGAGACCCAGTACTTC. This translates into CASSPRSQETQYF. V usage is TRBV18 and J usage is TRBJ2-5, with unresolved D. Germline V lookup: CDR1 KGHSH, CDR2 LQKENI. V dropped 3 bases and J dropped 1 base, with 6 bases sitting between them. The CDR3 is made up of 13 amino acids.

The sample holds a few counts of this clonotype. This chain uses TRBV20-1 with TRBJ2-3, with 9 bases identical to TRBD2. CDR1 is DFQATT, CDR2 SNEGSKA, per germline (reference sequence). This CDR3 comprises 14 residues. J gave up 5 bases and V 3 bases, and 6 bases lay outside the gene matches. This CDR3 is CSARPGLARDTQYF. In nucleotides, the CDR3 is TGCAGTGCTAGGCCGGGACTAGCAAGAGATACGCAGTATTTT.

The V call is TRBV5-1, the J call TRBJ2-1; D is ambiguous. This CDR3 region has 14 residues. Germline CDR1 and CDR2: SGHRS and YFSETQ. V dropped 0 bases and J dropped 5 bases, with 9 bases sitting between them. The CDR3 coding sequence is TGCGCCAGCAGCTTGGAGCGTAGGAACAATGAGCAGTTCTTC. Translated, it gives CASSLERRNNEQFF.